Each of the 15 T cell receptor beta chains below was sequenced from the same sample in a study of response to subunit inactivated influenza vaccine. One entry per CDR3 protein results from TCRdb running MiXCR on the RT-PCR reads. The sample comprises about 500,000 distinct CDR3 sequences, approximately 17% of which are singletons, and 2.5% to 3.5% rests with the top ten. The specimen was CD4+ T cells sorted from PBMCs, collected around 25 months after vaccination. The receptors derive from a man aged 50 to 75 who received an inactivated influenza vaccine.

This clonotype was detected many times. V and J are TRBV7-2 and TRBJ2-7; TRBD1 or TRBD2 may be the D gene (5 bases each). CDR3 length equals 13 residues. Germline CDR1 and CDR2: SGHTA and FQGNSA. The V and J ends lost 0 bases and 6 bases respectively, with 9 bases between them. The CDR3: CASSLATGTEQYF. CDR3 DNA sequence: TGTGCCAGCAGCTTAGCCACGGGGACCGAGCAGTACTTC.

This clonotype turned up a few times. The chain has TRBV20-1 and TRBJ2-1; 12 nucleotides line up with TRBD2. Germline CDR1 reads DFQATT; CDR2 reads SNEGSKA (reference sequence). The junction had 3 bases not matched to a gene; V was cut back by 6 bases and J by 0 bases. This CDR3 is built from 15 residues. The CDR3 DNA follows: TGCAGTGCGTTGGGACTAGCGGGCTCCTACAATGAGCAGTTCTTC. Translation gives CSALGLAGSYNEQFF.

This rearrangement joins TRBV12-2 to TRBJ2-3. TRBV12-2 is a documented pseudogene. There are 15 residues in the CDR3. The CDR3 reads CASRSAAGRTDTQYF. CDR3 bases: TGTGCAAGTCGCTCAGCGGCCGGACGCACAGATACGCAGTATTTT.

This clonotype was seen only a few times. V gene TRBV6-5 combines with J gene TRBJ2-1; D ambiguous. V lost 1 base, J lost 7 bases, and 5 bases lay in between. Germline V gene sequence: CDR1 MNHEY, CDR2 SVGAGI. The CDR3 is 12 amino acids. CDR3 loop: CASSYYPNEQFF. As DNA, the CDR3 is TGTGCCAGCAGTTACTACCCAAATGAGCAGTTCTTC.

The rearrangement uses TRBV4-2 and TRBJ2-2; D call uncertain. The germline gives CDR1 LGHNA, CDR2 YNFKEQ. The CDR3 sequence is 14 residues long. Trimming took off 4 bases at V and 7 bases at J, with 13 bases between the two ends. CDR3 DNA: TGTGCCAGCAGCCCAGAAATACTAATCGGGGAGCTGTTTTTT. This codes for CASSPEILIGELFF.

Only a few counts were recorded for this clonotype. The V gene is TRBV20-1, the J gene TRBJ1-1; no firm D call. The CDR3 is 12 residues long. Germline values: CDR1 DFQATT, CDR2 SNEGSKA (reference sequence). V dropped 3 bases and J dropped 1 base, with 6 bases sitting between them. The CDR3 coding sequence is TGCAGTGCTAGTGGGCCGAACACTGAAGCTTTCTTT. Translated, it gives CSASGPNTEAFF.

The V gene is TRBV7-2, the J gene TRBJ1-5, with no clear D. The CDR3 length is 13 residues. Trimming cost V 1 base and J 6 bases, with 7 bases left between them. Germline lookup yields CDR1 SGHTA and CDR2 FQGNSA. CDR3 protein: CASSLEESQPQHF. DNA for the CDR3: TGTGCCAGCAGCTTAGAAGAGAGTCAGCCCCAGCATTTT.

This chain connects TRBV3-1 to TRBJ2-1, with D unclear. CDR1 and CDR2 (germline): LGHDT, YNNKEL (reference sequence). This CDR3 spans 14 amino acids. The ends were cut back, 2 bases at V and 6 bases at J, with 11 bases in the middle. DNA for the CDR3: TGTGCCAGCAGCCAATTCTCAGGTCCCAATGAGCAGTTCTTC. Translating gives CASSQFSGPNEQFF.

This clonotype was seen only a few times. J is TRBJ1-5 and V is TRBV6-2 or TRBV6-3; D remains unclear. V was cut by 7 bases and J by 11 bases, with 15 bases left in between. The CDR3 runs to 12 residues. Germline loops: CDR1 MNHEY, CDR2 SVGEGT. CDR3 loop: CASNPDGAAQHF. The DNA of the CDR3 is TGTGCCAGCAATCCGGACGGTGCGGCCCAGCATTTT.

V gene TRBV4-2 combines with J gene TRBJ2-5; TRBD1 or TRBD2 may be the D gene (6 bases each). CDR3 length equals 15 residues. Germline V gives CDR1 LGHNA, CDR2 YNFKEQ. The V gene lost 4 bases and the J gene lost 5 bases, with 17 bases spanning the gap. The CDR3 DNA reads as TGTGCCAGCAGCCTTAAGGGGGGTTCCCAGGAGACCCAGTACTTC. Translating it yields CASSLKGGSQETQYF.

In this sample, this clonotype turned up a few times. The chain uses TRBV12-3 or TRBV12-4 and TRBJ2-1, with 7 positions matching TRBD2. The V gene end was trimmed by 5 bases and the J gene end by 5 bases; junction bases not matched to a gene: 6. The CDR3 covers 14 residues. The CDR3 sequence is CASSEGGSDNEQFF. The DNA for the CDR3 is TGTGCCAGCAGTGAGGGAGGGTCCGACAATGAGCAGTTCTTC.

There are a few counts of this clonotype. The chain links TRBV7-9 to TRBJ2-1, with D hard to call. V lost 1 base to trimming and J lost 9 bases, with 10 bases between them. The germline gives CDR1 SEHNR, CDR2 FQNEAQ (reference sequence). This CDR3 is built from 13 residues. In nucleotides, the CDR3 is TGTGCCAGCAGCTTAGATGCCCGGTCTGAGCAGTTCTTC. It specifies CASSLDARSEQFF.

This clonotype was recorded a few times. The chain joins TRBV30 to TRBJ2-3; no clear D gene. This CDR3 has 13 residues. Trimming cost V 0 bases and J 5 bases, with 9 bases left between them. Germline loops: CDR1 GTSNPN, CDR2 SVGIG (reference sequence). In nucleotides, the CDR3 is TGTGCCTGGAGTGTACCAGGTATAGATACGCAGTATTTT. This sequence encodes CAWSVPGIDTQYF.

This clonotype was found a few times. The chain carries TRBV25-1 and TRBJ2-1; D may correspond to TRBD1 or TRBD2 (5 bases each). Per the germline V gene, CDR1 is MGHDK and CDR2 is SYGVNS. The CDR3 spans 12 residues. V was pared by 7 bases and J by 9 bases, with 13 bases between. The CDR3: CASNPGTGEQFF. The CDR3 bases are TGTGCCAGCAATCCAGGGACGGGTGAGCAGTTCTTC.

V usage is TRBV12-3 or TRBV12-4 and J usage is TRBJ1-5; the D gene is possibly TRBD1 (6 bases). With 5 bases removed from V and 7 bases from J, the gap between germline ends came to 15 bases. CDR3 length: 14 amino acids. The CDR3 here is CASSGTGFGQPQHF. CDR3 nucleotide sequence: TGTGCCAGCAGTGGTACAGGGTTTGGGCAGCCCCAGCATTTT.